One and the same sample provided the 29 T cell receptor beta chains below, sequenced in a study of radiation and T cells in renal cell carcinoma. Time point denoted: baseline pretreatment blood. Treatment reported: 15 Gy SBRT to primary tumor, nephrectomy 4 weeks later. Some clones are missing from TCRdb's copy, which holds only in-frame ones; the method was immunoSEQ multiplex PCR. The data show more than 75,000 clones, approximately 83% seen once. This sample comprised blood, obtained from a patient whose treatment included radiotherapy and nephrectomy. Receptors were obtained from a man aged 55-75 years with renal cell carcinoma.

The V gene is TRBV4-2, the J gene TRBJ1-3; 8 nucleotides agree with TRBD1. The germline V gene has CDR1 LGHNA and CDR2 YNFKEQ. This CDR3 is built from 15 residues. The V and J ends lost 6 bases and 4 bases, in that order; junction bases with no gene match: 8. DNA for the CDR3: TGTGCCAGCAGAGGGACAGGATCAGCAGGAAACACCATATATTTT. This sequence encodes CASRGTGSAGNTIYF.

The gene calls are TRBV5-4 and TRBJ2-1, with D perhaps matching TRBD2 (6 bases). CDR1 is SGHNT and CDR2 is YYREEE in the germline V gene (reference sequence). V gave up 10 bases and J gave up 7 bases, with 15 bases separating them. This CDR3 spans 12 amino acids. The chain's CDR3 is CAAGSRVNEQFF. Here the CDR3 DNA reads TGTGCCGCGGGGAGCAGGGTAAATGAGCAGTTCTTC.

V and J are TRBV4-1 and TRBJ2-1, with 14 bases aligning to TRBD2. This CDR3 has 14 amino acids. Germline CDR1 reads MGHRA; CDR2 reads YSYEKL. V trimming: 7 bases; J trimming: 9 bases; junction bases outside the gene matches: 5. The CDR3 loop reads CASNPGLAGVEQFF. The CDR3 DNA sequence: TGCGCCAGCAACCCGGGACTAGCGGGAGTTGAGCAGTTCTTC.

The chain is built from TRBV29-1 and TRBJ1-1; TRBD1 matches 7 bases. CDR3 length equals 15 residues. CDR1 is SQVTM and CDR2 is ANQGSEA in the germline V gene. Trimming cost V 2 bases and J 1 base; bases outside gene matches: 7. The DNA of the CDR3 is TGCAGCGTTGAATCGAACAGGGGATGGAACACTGAAGCTTTCTTT. Its protein is CSVESNRGWNTEAFF.

The J gene is TRBJ2-1, the V gene TRBV5-4; TRBD2 agrees at 9 bases. Germline assignment: CDR1 SGHNT and CDR2 YYREEE (reference sequence). CDR3 length: 16 amino acids. The V gene end was trimmed by 3 bases and the J gene end by 7 bases; junction bases not matched to a gene: 11. The CDR3 reads CASSSSGTSRGNEQFF. As DNA, the CDR3 is TGTGCCAGCAGCTCCTCCGGGACTAGCCGTGGGAATGAGCAGTTCTTC.

The V and J genes are TRBV13 and TRBJ2-7; D perhaps matches TRBD1 (7 bases). The germline V and J ends were trimmed by 1 base and 2 bases, with 18 bases remaining between them. Germline assignment: CDR1 PRHDT and CDR2 FYEKMQ (reference sequence). The CDR3 extends over 17 amino acids. CDR3 bases: TGTGCCAGCAGCTTAGTGGCTTGGACAGGACTAACCTACGAGCAGTACTTC. Amino acids: CASSLVAWTGLTYEQYF. The full variable domain, in which reference TRBV13 and TRBJ2-7 provide the parts outside the CDR3, is AAGVIQSPRHLIKEKRETATLKCYPIPRHDTVYWYQQGPGQDPQFLISFYEKMQSDKGSIPDRFSAQQFSDYHSELNMSSLELGDSALYFCASSLVAWTGLTYEQYFGPGTRLTVT.

The V gene is TRBV19, the J gene TRBJ2-6; 10 bases are shared with TRBD1. V gave up 4 bases and J gave up 0 bases; unmatched junction bases: 3. Germline lookup yields CDR1 LNHDA and CDR2 SQIVND (reference sequence). The CDR3 length is 17 residues. As DNA, the CDR3 is TGTGCCAGTAGTAGGACAGGGGGGGCCTCTGGGGCCAACGTCCTGACTTTC. This encodes CASSRTGGASGANVLTF.

The genes are TRBV7-9 and TRBJ2-6, with TRBD1 matching 7 bases. V was clipped by 6 bases and J by 1 base; unmatched bases: 3. This CDR3 is 15 amino acids long. Germline lookup yields CDR1 SEHNR and CDR2 FQNEAQ (reference sequence). The CDR3 nucleotides are TGTGCCAGCAGATTGGGACAGTCTGGGGCCAACGTCCTGACTTTC. This sequence encodes CASRLGQSGANVLTF.

The chain combines TRBV30 with TRBJ2-2; TRBD2 matches 7 bases. Germline V gene sequence: CDR1 GTSNPN, CDR2 SVGIG (reference sequence). Unmatched junction bases numbered 10, after V lost 0 bases and J lost 6 bases. The CDR3 is made up of 16 amino acids. The CDR3 sequence: CAWSVRGLVLSGELFF. In DNA, the CDR3 is TGTGCCTGGAGTGTACGCGGACTAGTCCTTTCCGGGGAGCTGTTTTTT.

The rearrangement joins TRBV18 to TRBJ2-1; 9 nucleotides line up with TRBD2. Germline V lookup: CDR1 KGHSH, CDR2 LQKENI. V shed 1 base, J shed 4 bases, and the junction held 2 bases outside the gene matches. CDR3 length: 15 residues. CDR3 sequence reads: CASSPRTSAYNEQFF. The CDR3 region has the DNA TGTGCCAGCTCACCACGGACTAGCGCTTACAATGAGCAGTTCTTC. The full variable domain, completed using reference TRBV18 and TRBJ2-1, is NAGVMQNPRHLVRRRGQEARLRCSPMKGHSHVYWYRQLPEEGLKFMVYLQKENIIDESGMPKERFSAEFPKEGPSILRIQQVVRGDSAAYFCASSPRTSAYNEQFFGPGTRLTVL.

The rearrangement links TRBV27 to TRBJ2-5, with D uncertain. Germline V CDR1 and CDR2: MNHEY, SMNVEV (reference sequence). The length of the CDR3 is 10 residues. Trimming pared 8 bases from V and 2 bases from J, leaving 3 bases between. CDR3 sequence reads: CASGQETQYF. The CDR3 coding sequence is TGTGCCAGCGGACAAGAGACCCAGTACTTC.

V usage is TRBV5-1 and J usage is TRBJ1-1, with D perhaps TRBD1 (5 bases). Germline V lookup: CDR1 SGHRS, CDR2 YFSETQ. CDR3 length: 16 amino acids. With 0 bases removed from V and 1 base from J, the gap between germline ends came to 13 bases. CDR3 residues: CASSLGRAGRNTEAFF. Written as DNA, the CDR3 is TGCGCCAGCAGCTTGGGACGGGCAGGGCGGAACACTGAAGCTTTCTTT.

The chain uses TRBV11-2 and TRBJ2-7; 7 bases are a match to TRBD1. The ends lost 5 bases at V and 2 bases at J; junction bases unmatched: 9. CDR1 and CDR2 from the germline V gene are SGHAT and FQNNGV. The CDR3 sequence is 15 residues long. The CDR3 reads CASSIDRDNTYEQYF. As DNA, the CDR3 is TGTGCCAGCAGCATTGACAGGGATAATACCTACGAGCAGTACTTC. The full variable domain, with the rest looked up from reference TRBV11-2 and TRBJ2-7, is EAGVAQSPRYKIIEKRQSVAFWCNPISGHATLYWYQQILGQGPKLLIQFQNNGVVDDSQLPKDRFSAERLKGVDSTLKIQPAKLEDSAVYLCASSIDRDNTYEQYFGPGTRLTVT.

V usage is TRBV19 and J usage is TRBJ1-5; TRBD1 is a possible D gene (5 bases). This CDR3 has 14 amino acids. CDR1 LNHDA and CDR2 SQIVND come from the germline V gene (reference sequence). Trimming pared 7 bases from V and 3 bases from J, leaving 13 bases between. The CDR3 reads CASTPGGDNQPQHF. The DNA for the CDR3 is TGTGCCAGTACGCCCGGGGGTGACAATCAGCCCCAGCATTTT.

The chain is built from TRBV9 and TRBJ2-2; TRBD2 matches 8 bases. The V and J ends lost 1 base and 0 bases, in that order; junction bases with no gene match: 5. The germline CDR1 and CDR2 sequences are SGDLS and YYNGEE. The CDR3 is 17 amino acids. The DNA of the CDR3 is TGTGCCAGCAGCGTACTCCCGACTAGCGCGAACACCGGGGAGCTGTTTTTT. Translated, it gives CASSVLPTSANTGELFF.

The chain employs TRBV5-6 and TRBJ1-2; 8 bases are shared with TRBD1. The V gene end was trimmed by 2 bases and the J gene end by 8 bases; junction bases not matched to a gene: 8. There are 14 residues in the CDR3. Germline V CDR1 and CDR2: SGHDT, YYEEEE. The CDR3 nucleotides read TGTGCCAGCAGCTTTGGACAGGGAGTCGGAGGCTACACCTTC. Translated, it gives CASSFGQGVGGYTF.

This clone showed up just a few times. The V gene is TRBV5-5, the J gene TRBJ1-2, with D tentatively TRBD1 (6 bases). CDR1 and CDR2 from the germline V gene are SGHKS and YYEKEE (reference sequence). This CDR3 has 14 amino acids. Trimming removed 2 bases from V and 4 bases from J, with 12 bases in between. DNA for the CDR3: TGTGCCAGCAGCTTTGTCACAGGGAGCTATGGCTACACCTTC. Its protein product is CASSFVTGSYGYTF.

This clone occurred once. This chain uses TRBV5-8 with TRBJ2-7, with no clear D. This CDR3 is built from 11 residues. The ends were cut back, 3 bases at V and 2 bases at J, with 3 bases in the middle. The germline V gene encodes CDR1 SGHTS and CDR2 YDEGEE. DNA of the CDR3: TGTGCCAGCAGCTGGACCTACGAGCAGTACTTC. Amino acids: CASSWTYEQYF.

The J gene is TRBJ1-2, the V gene TRBV4-1, with TRBD1 identical over 8 bases. Per germline, CDR1 MGHRA and CDR2 YSYEKL. This CDR3 has 15 amino acids. J was trimmed by 3 bases and V by 4 bases; bases with no gene match: 7. CDR3 in DNA: TGCGCCAGCAGCCCGGGACAGGACTGGGACTATGGCTACACCTTC. As protein: CASSPGQDWDYGYTF.

The J gene is TRBJ2-7, the V gene TRBV27; TRBD2 matches at 8 bases. Germline CDR1 MNHEY, CDR2 SMNVEV (reference sequence). J gave up 3 bases and V 5 bases, and 12 bases lay outside the gene matches. The CDR3 is 16 residues long. The CDR3 reads CASSPSRGGLLYEQYF. The CDR3, as DNA: TGTGCCAGCAGTCCATCACGGGGGGGGCTCCTCTACGAGCAGTACTTC.

The chain is built from TRBV7-9 and TRBJ1-5, with TRBD1 as a possible D gene (5 bases). V was shortened by 5 bases and J by 6 bases, with 17 bases between the two germline ends. This CDR3 spans 15 amino acids. Germline lookup yields CDR1 SEHNR and CDR2 FQNEAQ (reference sequence). The CDR3 DNA is TGTGCCAGCAGCCCCGACGGGGGGTGGAGTCAGCCCCAGCATTTT. Translating gives CASSPDGGWSQPQHF.

V is TRBV9 and J is TRBJ2-1; 8 bases are shared with TRBD2. This CDR3 contains 14 residues. The germline CDR1 and CDR2 sequences are SGDLS and YYNGEE. V was clipped by 5 bases and J by 4 bases; unmatched bases: 5. The CDR3 region is CASSAGTRYNEQFF. As DNA, the CDR3 is TGTGCCAGCAGTGCGGGGACTAGATACAATGAGCAGTTCTTC. The full variable domain, its missing parts supplied by reference TRBV9 and TRBJ2-1, is DSGVTQTPKHLITATGQRVTLRCSPRSGDLSVYWYQQSLDQGLQFLIQYYNGEERAKGNILERFSAQQFPDLHSELNLSSLELGDSALYFCASSAGTRYNEQFFGPGTRLTVL.

The J gene is TRBJ2-5, the V gene TRBV7-8, with TRBD1 matching 9 bases. V lost 4 bases, J lost 2 bases, and 2 bases stayed unmatched. From germline, CDR1 is SGHVS and CDR2 FQNEAQ. This CDR3 region has 14 residues. The CDR3 sequence is CASSSGQGQETQYF. The CDR3 region has the DNA TGTGCCAGCAGCTCTGGACAGGGGCAAGAGACCCAGTACTTC.

On this clone: Other DNA sequences in this specimen translate into the identical CDR3. The CDR3 DNA follows: TGTGCCTGGAGTCAACGGGGTACAGGAAACACCATATATTTT. Translated, it gives CAWSQRGTGNTIYF. The rearrangement links TRBV30 to TRBJ1-3; D is uncertain. The CDR3 loop spans 14 amino acids. Trimming took off 2 bases at V and 4 bases at J, with 12 bases between the two ends. The germline V gene has CDR1 GTSNPN and CDR2 SVGIG (reference sequence).

This clone was counted once. The chain employs TRBV6-6 and TRBJ1-6; D gene unclear. V was trimmed by 6 bases and J by 4 bases, leaving 10 bases between them. This CDR3 has 14 residues. Germline-derived CDR1 and CDR2 are MNHNY and SVGAGI (reference sequence). This CDR3 reads CASRGVRYNSPLHF. The CDR3 bases are TGTGCCAGCAGGGGCGTCCGTTATAATTCACCCCTCCACTTT.

The chain combines TRBV5-1 with TRBJ1-5; D is unclear. Trimming took 4 bases from V and 5 from J, leaving 10 bases between them. The CDR3 is 13 residues long. The germline V gene has CDR1 SGHRS and CDR2 YFSETQ. In nucleotides, the CDR3 is TGCGCCAGCAGCCGGGGTGGGGATCAGCCCCAGCATTTT. This encodes CASSRGGDQPQHF.

This clone was seen a few times. V gene TRBV10-2 combines with J gene TRBJ2-1; D gene uncertain. CDR1 is WSHSY, CDR2 SAAADI, per germline. The CDR3 consists of 10 residues. Between the trimmed V and J ends, which lost 8 bases and 11 bases, there was a span of 10 bases. The CDR3 loop is CASADRQQFF. As DNA, the CDR3 is TGCGCCAGCGCGGACCGTCAGCAGTTCTTC.

In nucleotides, the CDR3 is TGCGCCAGCAGCCAAGATAGGGTTAGCGGGGGTAACCCGGGGGAGACCCAGTACTTC. As protein: CASSQDRVSGGNPGETQYF. The rearrangement joins TRBV4-1 to TRBJ2-5; 9 bases are shared with TRBD2. The length of the CDR3 is 19 residues. J lost 5 bases, V lost 0 bases, and 16 bases had no gene match. In germline, CDR1 is MGHRA, CDR2 YSYEKL.

The V gene is TRBV4-3, the J gene TRBJ2-1; 11 bases match TRBD2. CDR1 is LGHNA, CDR2 YSLEER, per germline. CDR3 length: 17 amino acids. V lost 2 bases, J lost 5 bases, and 8 bases stayed unmatched. CDR3 amino acids: CASSQFLGTSGNNEQFF. CDR3 bases: TGCGCCAGCAGCCAATTCCTCGGGACTAGCGGTAACAATGAGCAGTTCTTC.